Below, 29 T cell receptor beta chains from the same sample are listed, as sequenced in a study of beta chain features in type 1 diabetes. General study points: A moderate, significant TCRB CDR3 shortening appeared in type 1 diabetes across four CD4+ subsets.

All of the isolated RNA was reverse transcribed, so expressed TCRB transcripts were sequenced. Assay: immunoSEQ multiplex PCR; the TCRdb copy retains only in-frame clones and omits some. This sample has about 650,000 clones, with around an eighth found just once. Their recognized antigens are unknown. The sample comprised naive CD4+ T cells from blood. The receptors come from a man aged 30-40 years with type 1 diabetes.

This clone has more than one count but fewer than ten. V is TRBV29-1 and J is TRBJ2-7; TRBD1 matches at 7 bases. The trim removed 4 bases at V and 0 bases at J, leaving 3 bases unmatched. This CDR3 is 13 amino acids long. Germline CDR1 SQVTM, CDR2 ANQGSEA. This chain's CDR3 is CSVAGQYSYEQYF. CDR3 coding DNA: TGCAGCGTTGCGGGACAGTACTCCTACGAGCAGTACTTC.

CDR3 region: CASSVSGGRTDTQYF. CDR3 in DNA: TGTGCCAGCAGCGTAAGCGGGGGGCGCACAGATACGCAGTATTTT. The genes are TRBV7-2 and TRBJ2-3; 9 positions match TRBD2. Germline values: CDR1 SGHTA, CDR2 FQGNSA. The length of the CDR3 is 15 residues. Trimming took 5 bases from V and 1 from J; bases not matched to a gene: 4.

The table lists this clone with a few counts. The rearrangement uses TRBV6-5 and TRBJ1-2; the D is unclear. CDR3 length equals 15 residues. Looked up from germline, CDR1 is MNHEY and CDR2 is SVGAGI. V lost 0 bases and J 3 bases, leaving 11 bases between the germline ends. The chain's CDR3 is CASSYSGRVHYGYTF. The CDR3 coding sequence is TGTGCCAGCAGTTACTCAGGAAGGGTCCACTATGGCTACACCTTC.

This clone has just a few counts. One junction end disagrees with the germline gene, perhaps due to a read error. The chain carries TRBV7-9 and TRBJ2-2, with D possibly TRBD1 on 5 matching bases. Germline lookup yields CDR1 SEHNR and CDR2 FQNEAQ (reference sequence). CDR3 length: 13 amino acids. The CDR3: CGSEDTNTGELFF. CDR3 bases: TGTGGCAGCGAGGACACTAACACCGGGGAGCTGTTTTTT.

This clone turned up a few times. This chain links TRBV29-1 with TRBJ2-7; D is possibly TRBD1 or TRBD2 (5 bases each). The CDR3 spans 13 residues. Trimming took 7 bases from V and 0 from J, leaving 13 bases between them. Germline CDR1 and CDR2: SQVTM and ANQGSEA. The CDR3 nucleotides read TGCAGCGCTGGGACGTCTAGCTCCTACGAGCAGTACTTC. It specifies CSAGTSSSYEQYF.

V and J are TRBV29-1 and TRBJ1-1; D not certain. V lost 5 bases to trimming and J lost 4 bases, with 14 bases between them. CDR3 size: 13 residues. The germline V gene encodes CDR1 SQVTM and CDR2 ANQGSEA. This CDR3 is CSVQVGRPTEAFF. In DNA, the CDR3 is TGCAGCGTTCAAGTGGGCCGGCCCACTGAAGCTTTCTTT.

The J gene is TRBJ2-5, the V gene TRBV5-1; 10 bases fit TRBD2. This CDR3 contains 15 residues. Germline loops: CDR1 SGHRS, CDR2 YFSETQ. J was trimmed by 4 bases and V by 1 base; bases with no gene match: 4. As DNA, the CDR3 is TGCGCCAGCAGCTTGACTAGCGGGATGGGAGAGACCCAGTACTTC. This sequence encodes CASSLTSGMGETQYF.

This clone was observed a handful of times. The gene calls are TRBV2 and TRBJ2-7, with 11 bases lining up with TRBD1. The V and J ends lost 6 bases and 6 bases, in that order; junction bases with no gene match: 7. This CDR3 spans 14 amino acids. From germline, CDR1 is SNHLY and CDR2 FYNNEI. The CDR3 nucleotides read TGTGCCAGCAGAGGCCGGACAGGGGGCTCCGAGCAGTACTTC. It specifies CASRGRTGGSEQYF.

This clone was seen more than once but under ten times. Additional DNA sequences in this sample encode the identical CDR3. The CDR3 loop is CAWSVRETQYF. CDR3 bases: TGTGCCTGGAGTGTAAGGGAGACCCAGTACTTC. This chain connects TRBV30 to TRBJ2-5; D remains ambiguous. Trimming took 0 bases from V and 5 from J, leaving 4 bases between them. The CDR3 runs 11 residues. CDR1 GTSNPN and CDR2 SVGIG come from the germline V gene (reference sequence).

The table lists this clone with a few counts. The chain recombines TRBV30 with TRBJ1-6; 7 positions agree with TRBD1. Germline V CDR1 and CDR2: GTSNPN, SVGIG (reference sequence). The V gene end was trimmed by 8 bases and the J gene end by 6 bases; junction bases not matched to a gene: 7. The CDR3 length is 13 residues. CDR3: CAGDSASNSPLHF. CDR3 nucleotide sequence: TGTGCCGGGGACAGCGCTTCTAATTCACCCCTCCACTTT.

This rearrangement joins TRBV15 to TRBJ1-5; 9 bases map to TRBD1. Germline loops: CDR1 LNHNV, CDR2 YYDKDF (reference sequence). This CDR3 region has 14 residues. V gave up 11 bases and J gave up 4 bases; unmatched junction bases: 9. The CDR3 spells CASRTGERNQPQHF. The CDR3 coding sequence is TGTGCCTCTAGGACAGGGGAGCGAAATCAGCCCCAGCATTTT.

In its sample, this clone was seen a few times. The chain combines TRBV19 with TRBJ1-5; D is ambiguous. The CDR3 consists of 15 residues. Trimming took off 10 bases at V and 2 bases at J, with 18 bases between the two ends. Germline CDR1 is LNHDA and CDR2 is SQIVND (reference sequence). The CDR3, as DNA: TGTGCCACTGGGAAGGAACCCATAGGCAATCAGCCCCAGCATTTT. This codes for CATGKEPIGNQPQHF.

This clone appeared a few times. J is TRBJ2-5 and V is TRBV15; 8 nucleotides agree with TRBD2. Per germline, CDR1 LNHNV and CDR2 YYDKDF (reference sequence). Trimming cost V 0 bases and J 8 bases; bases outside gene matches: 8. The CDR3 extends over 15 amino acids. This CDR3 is CATSREGVAGPTQYF. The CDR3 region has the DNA TGTGCCACCAGCAGAGAGGGAGTAGCGGGGCCTACCCAGTACTTC.

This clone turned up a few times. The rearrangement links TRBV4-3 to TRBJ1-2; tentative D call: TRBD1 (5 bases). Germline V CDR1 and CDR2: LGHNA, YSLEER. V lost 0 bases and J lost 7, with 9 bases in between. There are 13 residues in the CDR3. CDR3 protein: CASSQEFGGGYTF. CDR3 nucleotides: TGCGCCAGCAGCCAAGAGTTTGGGGGTGGCTACACCTTC.

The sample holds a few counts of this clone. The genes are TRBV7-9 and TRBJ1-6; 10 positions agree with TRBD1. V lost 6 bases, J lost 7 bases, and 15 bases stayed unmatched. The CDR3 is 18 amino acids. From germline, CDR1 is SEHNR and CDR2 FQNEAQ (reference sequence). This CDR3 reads CASSSTWDDRGLNSPLHF. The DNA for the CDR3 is TGTGCCAGCAGTTCGACTTGGGATGACAGGGGGCTGAATTCACCCCTCCACTTT.

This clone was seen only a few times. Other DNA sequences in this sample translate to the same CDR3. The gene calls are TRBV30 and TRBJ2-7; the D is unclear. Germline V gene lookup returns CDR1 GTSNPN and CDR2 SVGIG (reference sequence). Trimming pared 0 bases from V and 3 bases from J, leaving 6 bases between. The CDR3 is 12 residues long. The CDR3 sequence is CAWSVSSYEQYF. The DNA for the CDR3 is TGTGCCTGGAGTGTAAGCAGCTACGAGCAGTACTTC. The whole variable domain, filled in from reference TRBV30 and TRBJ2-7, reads SQTIHQWPATLVQPVGSPLSLECTVEGTSNPNLYWYRQAAGRGLQLLFYSVGIGQISSEVPQNLSASRPQDRQFILSSKKLLLSDSGFYLCAWSVSSYEQYFGPGTRLTVT.

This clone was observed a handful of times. CDR3 nucleotides: TGTGCCAGCAGCCGGGGTGACAGCCTTTACAATGAGCAGTTCTTC. Its protein is CASSRGDSLYNEQFF. The chain is built from TRBV7-2 and TRBJ2-1; D tentatively fits TRBD1 or TRBD2 (5 bases each). Germline assignment: CDR1 SGHTA and CDR2 FQGNSA. V lost 5 bases and J lost 4, with 15 bases in between. The CDR3 has 15 amino acids. The full variable domain, with the rest looked up from reference TRBV7-2 and TRBJ2-1, is GAGVSQSPSNKVTEKGKDVELRCDPISGHTALYWYRQSLGQGLEFLIYFQGNSAPDKSGLPSDRFSAERTGGSVSTLTIQRTQQEDSAVYLCASSRGDSLYNEQFFGPGTRLTVL.

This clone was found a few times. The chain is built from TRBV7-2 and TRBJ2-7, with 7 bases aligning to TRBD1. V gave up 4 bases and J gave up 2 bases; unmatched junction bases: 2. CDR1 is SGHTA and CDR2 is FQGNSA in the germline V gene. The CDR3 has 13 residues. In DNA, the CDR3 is TGTGCCAGCAGCTCCCAGGGGGCCTACGAGCAGTACTTC. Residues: CASSSQGAYEQYF. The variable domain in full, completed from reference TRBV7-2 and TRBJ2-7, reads GAGVSQSPSNKVTEKGKDVELRCDPISGHTALYWYRQSLGQGLEFLIYFQGNSAPDKSGLPSDRFSAERTGGSVSTLTIQRTQQEDSAVYLCASSSQGAYEQYFGPGTRLTVT.

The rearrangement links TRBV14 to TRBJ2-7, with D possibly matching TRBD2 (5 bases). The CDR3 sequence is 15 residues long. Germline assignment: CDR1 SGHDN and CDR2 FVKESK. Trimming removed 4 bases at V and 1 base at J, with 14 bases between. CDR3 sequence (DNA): TGTGCCAGCAGCCCGGGGATCGCGGAATCCTACGAGCAGTACTTC. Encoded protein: CASSPGIAESYEQYF.

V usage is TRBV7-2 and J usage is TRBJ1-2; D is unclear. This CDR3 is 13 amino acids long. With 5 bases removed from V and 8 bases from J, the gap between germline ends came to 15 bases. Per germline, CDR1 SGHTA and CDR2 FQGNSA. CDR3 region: CASSLNGAGGYTF. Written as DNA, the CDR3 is TGTGCCAGCAGCCTGAACGGAGCTGGAGGCTACACCTTC.

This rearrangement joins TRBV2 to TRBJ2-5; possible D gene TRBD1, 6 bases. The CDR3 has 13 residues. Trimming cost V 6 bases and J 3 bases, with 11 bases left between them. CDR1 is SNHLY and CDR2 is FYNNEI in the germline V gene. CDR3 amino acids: CASRRGIKETQYF. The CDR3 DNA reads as TGTGCCAGCAGAAGGGGGATTAAAGAGACCCAGTACTTC. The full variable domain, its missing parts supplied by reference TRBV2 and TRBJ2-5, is EPEVTQTPSHQVTQMGQEVILRCVPISNHLYFYWYRQILGQKVEFLVSFYNNEISEKSEIFDDQFSVERPDGSNFTLKIRSTKLEDSAMYFCASRRGIKETQYFGPGTRLLVL.

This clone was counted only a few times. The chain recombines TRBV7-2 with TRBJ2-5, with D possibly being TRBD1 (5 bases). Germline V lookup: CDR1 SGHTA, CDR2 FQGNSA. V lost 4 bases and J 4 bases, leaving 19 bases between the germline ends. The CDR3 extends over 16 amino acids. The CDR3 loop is CASSSRVQGALETQYF. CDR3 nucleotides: TGTGCCAGCAGCTCTAGAGTGCAGGGCGCGCTAGAGACCCAGTACTTC. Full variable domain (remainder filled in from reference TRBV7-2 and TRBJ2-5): GAGVSQSPSNKVTEKGKDVELRCDPISGHTALYWYRQSLGQGLEFLIYFQGNSAPDKSGLPSDRFSAERTGGSVSTLTIQRTQQEDSAVYLCASSSRVQGALETQYFGPGTRLLVL.

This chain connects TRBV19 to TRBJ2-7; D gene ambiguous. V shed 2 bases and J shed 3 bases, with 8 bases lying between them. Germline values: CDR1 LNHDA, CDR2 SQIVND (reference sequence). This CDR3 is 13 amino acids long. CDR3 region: CASSINNGYEQYF. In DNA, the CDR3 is TGTGCCAGTAGTATAAATAACGGCTACGAGCAGTACTTC.

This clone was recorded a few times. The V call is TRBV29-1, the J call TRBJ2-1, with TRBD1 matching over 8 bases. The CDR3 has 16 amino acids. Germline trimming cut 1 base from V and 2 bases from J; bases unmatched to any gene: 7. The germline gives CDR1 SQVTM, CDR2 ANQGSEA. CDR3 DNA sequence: TGCAGCGTTGAAGGGTTTAAGGACAGGGCCTACAATGAGCAGTTCTTC. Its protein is CSVEGFKDRAYNEQFF.

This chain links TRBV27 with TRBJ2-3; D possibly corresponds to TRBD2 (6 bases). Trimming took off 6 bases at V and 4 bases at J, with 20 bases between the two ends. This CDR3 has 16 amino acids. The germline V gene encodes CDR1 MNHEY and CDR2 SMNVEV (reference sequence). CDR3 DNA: TGTGCCAGCAGGACCGCACACACGGAGGGCGCAGATACGCAGTATTTT. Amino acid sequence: CASRTAHTEGADTQYF.

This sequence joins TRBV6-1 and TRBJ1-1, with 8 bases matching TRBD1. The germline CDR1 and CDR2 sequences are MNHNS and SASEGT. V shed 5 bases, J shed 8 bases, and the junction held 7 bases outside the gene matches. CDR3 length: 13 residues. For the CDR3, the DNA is TGTGCCAGCAGTCTGACAGGGGAGGGCGAAGCTTTCTTT. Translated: CASSLTGEGEAFF.

The CDR3 sequence is CASRSDRDEQYF. The CDR3 bases are TGTGCCAGTAGATCGGACAGGGACGAGCAGTACTTC. The chain carries TRBV19 and TRBJ2-7, with 8 bases matching TRBD1. Unmatched junction bases numbered 3, after V lost 6 bases and J lost 5 bases. CDR1 is LNHDA and CDR2 is SQIVND in the germline V gene (reference sequence). This CDR3 spans 12 amino acids.

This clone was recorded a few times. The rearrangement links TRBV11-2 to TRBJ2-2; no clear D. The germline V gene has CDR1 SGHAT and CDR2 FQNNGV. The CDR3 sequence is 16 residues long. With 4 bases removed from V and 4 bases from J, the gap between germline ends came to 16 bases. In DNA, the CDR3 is TGTGCCAGCAGCTCTATTGCGACTCCGGGCACCGGGGAGCTGTTTTTT. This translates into CASSSIATPGTGELFF. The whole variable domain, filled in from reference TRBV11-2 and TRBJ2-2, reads EAGVAQSPRYKIIEKRQSVAFWCNPISGHATLYWYQQILGQGPKLLIQFQNNGVVDDSQLPKDRFSAERLKGVDSTLKIQPAKLEDSAVYLCASSSIATPGTGELFFGEGSRLTVL.

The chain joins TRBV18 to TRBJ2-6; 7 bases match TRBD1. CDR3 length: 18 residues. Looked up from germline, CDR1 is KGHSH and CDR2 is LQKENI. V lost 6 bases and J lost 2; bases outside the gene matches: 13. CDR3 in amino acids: CASSEQGIEVAGANVLTF. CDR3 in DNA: TGTGCCAGCTCTGAACAGGGGATTGAAGTGGCTGGGGCCAACGTCCTGACTTTC.